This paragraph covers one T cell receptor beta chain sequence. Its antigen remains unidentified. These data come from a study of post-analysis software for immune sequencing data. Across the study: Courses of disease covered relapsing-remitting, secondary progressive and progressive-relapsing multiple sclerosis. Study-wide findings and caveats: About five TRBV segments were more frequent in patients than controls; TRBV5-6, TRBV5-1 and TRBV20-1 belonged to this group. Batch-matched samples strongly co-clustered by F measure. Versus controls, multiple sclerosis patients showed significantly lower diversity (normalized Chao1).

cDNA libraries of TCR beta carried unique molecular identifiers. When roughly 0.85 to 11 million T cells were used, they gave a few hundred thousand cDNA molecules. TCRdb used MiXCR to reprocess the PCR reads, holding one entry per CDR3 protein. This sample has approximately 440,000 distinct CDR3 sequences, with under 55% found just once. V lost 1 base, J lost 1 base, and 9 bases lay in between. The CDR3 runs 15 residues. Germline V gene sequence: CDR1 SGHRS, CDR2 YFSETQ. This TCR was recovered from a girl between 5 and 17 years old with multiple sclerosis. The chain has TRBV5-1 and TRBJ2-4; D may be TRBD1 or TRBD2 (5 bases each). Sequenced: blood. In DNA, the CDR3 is TGCGCCAGCAGCTTGTATGAGGGGGCCAAAAACATTCAGTACTTC. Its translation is CASSLYEGAKNIQYF.